Listed below are T cell receptor beta chains from one sample, sequenced in a study of blood T cell repertoires in COVID-19. Assay used: immunoSEQ multiplex PCR; TCRdb lists only in-frame clones, some missing. The sample lists approximately 150,000 clones, over 80% occurring once. Sequenced input: PBMCs or T cells enriched from blood (not recorded which). The receptors originated from a man in his 60s who had recovered from COVID-19. Both conserved end residues are part of each CDR3. A D gene is named only where the DNA matches it firmly. Not all rows give a size; the values are once, few, many and, for expanded clones, a class.

clone_size d_call j_call v_call cdr3_nt cdr3_aa
. . TRBJ1-5 TRBV2 TGTGCCAGCAGTGTGGACAGAAATAGCAATCAGCCCCAGCATTTT CASSVDRNSNQPQHF
. . TRBJ1-6 TRBV14 TGTGCCAGCAGCCAAGAATCGGCGGGCTCCTATAATTCACCCCTCCACTTT CASSQESAGSYNSPLHF
. TRBD1 TRBJ1-1 TRBV10-3 TGTGCCGTGGGACAGGGGGTGACTGAAGCTTTCTTT CAVGQGVTEAFF
. . TRBJ2-7 TRBV5-1 TGCGCCAGCAGCCAGGGTCTCTACGAGCAGTACTTC CASSQGLYEQYF
. . TRBJ2-5 TRBV20-1 TGCAGTCCGAGCGCGGAGACCCAGTACTTC CSPSAETQYF
. . TRBJ1-1 TRBV28 TGTGCCAGCATCGGGGGGAGGACTGAAGCTTTCTTT CASIGGRTEAFF
. . TRBJ2-7 TRBV28 TGTGCCAGCAGTAAAGCTAGTTTCGACGAGCAGTACTTC CASSKASFDEQYF
once . TRBJ2-1 TRBV3-1/TRBV3-2 TGTGCCAGCAGCCACCCGTTCGGGGGTGAGGAGCAGTTCTTC CASSHPFGGEEQFF
. TRBD1 TRBJ2-1 TRBV29-1 TGCAGCGCAGATGGACAGGCCAATGAGCAGTTCTTC CSADGQANEQFF
. . TRBJ2-5 TRBV5-1 TGCGCCAGTCAGGGCCTCGAGGAGACCCAGTACTTC CASQGLEETQYF
. TRBD2 TRBJ2-5 TRBV7-7 TGTGCCAGCAGCGGAAATAGCGGGGGAGGAGAGACCCAGTACTTC CASSGNSGGGETQYF
. . TRBJ2-1 TRBV27 TGTGCCAGCTCGACTTTCTCCTACAATGAGCAGTTCTTC CASSTFSYNEQFF
. . TRBJ2-2 TRBV19 TGTGCCAGTAGTGATGAACAGGAGAACACCGGGGAGCTGTTTTTT CASSDEQENTGELFF
. . TRBJ2-6 TRBV30 TGTGCCATGCGCCGGAAGGGGTTTGCTGGGGCCAACGTCCTGACTTTC CAMRRKGFAGANVLTF
. . TRBJ1-5 TRBV20-1 TGCAGTGCTAGTTTTCAGGGGTATAGCAATCAGCCCCAGCATTTT CSASFQGYSNQPQHF
. . TRBJ1-2 TRBV9 TGTGCCAGCAGCGTAGGAGGGTCGCTTGGCTACACCTTC CASSVGGSLGYTF
. . TRBJ2-2 TRBV28 TGTGCCAGCAGCGAACTAGTAACCCTCACCGGGGAGCTGTTTTTT CASSELVTLTGELFF
. . TRBJ2-1 TRBV5-6 TGTGCCAGCAGCCCGGTCGTTGGAGTCAATGAGCAGTTCTTC CASSPVVGVNEQFF
. . TRBJ1-4 TRBV11-2 TGTGCCAGCAGCTACAACCGTAGCCCCAATGAAAAACTGTTTTTT CASSYNRSPNEKLFF
. . TRBJ2-3 TRBV29-1 TGCAGCGTCTTGATTACGACGGAGTTGAACCCAGATACGCAGTATTTT CSVLITTELNPDTQYF
once TRBD1 TRBJ1-5 TRBV6-1 TGTGCCAGCAATTTGGGACAGGTTGAGAGTCAGCCCCAGCATTTT CASNLGQVESQPQHF
. TRBD2 TRBJ2-1 TRBV10-3 TGTGCCATCAGTGCCACTAGCGGGAGTGGCAATGAGCAGTTCTTC CAISATSGSGNEQFF
. . TRBJ1-3 TRBV11-2 TGTGCCAGCAGCCCCATCTACTCTGGAAACACCATATATTTT CASSPIYSGNTIYF
. . TRBJ1-2 TRBV14 TGTGCCAGCAGCCAAGATTTGATGGTGGGGAGTAATTTCTACACCTTC CASSQDLMVGSNFYTF
. TRBD1 TRBJ1-1 TRBV28 TGTGCCAGCAGGTGGACAGGGGGCAGAAGGACTGAAGCTTTCTTT CASRWTGGRRTEAFF
. TRBD1 TRBJ1-1 TRBV2 TGTGCCAGCCAGGGGGGTGAGGGGACTGAAGCTTTCTTT CASQGGEGTEAFF
. . TRBJ1-4 TRBV5-8 TGTGCCAGCAGCTTGCAATTGCAGGGAAAACTGTTTTTT CASSLQLQGKLFF
. . TRBJ2-1 TRBV20-1 TGCAGTGCCATAGACAATGAGCAGTTCTTC CSAIDNEQFF
. . TRBJ2-1 TRBV7-3 TGTGCCAGCAGCCCAAATGCGGGGACCGCCTACAATGAGCAGTTCTTC CASSPNAGTAYNEQFF
. TRBD1 TRBJ2-7 TRBV5-6 TGTGCCAGCAGCTTTCTAGGGGGCCGAGAGCAGTACTTC CASSFLGGREQYF
few . TRBJ2-7 TRBV12-3/TRBV12-4 TGTGCCAGCCGGGATCTAAACGAGCAGTACTTC CASRDLNEQYF
once . TRBJ1-2 TRBV9 TGTGCCAGCAGCGCAGGGGTCGGAGCTAACTATGGCTACACCTTC CASSAGVGANYGYTF
. . TRBJ1-3 TRBV28 TGTGCCAGCAGCTGGGCTGACTCTGGAAACACCATATATTTT CASSWADSGNTIYF
. . TRBJ1-1 TRBV6-2/TRBV6-3 TGTGCCAGCAGTTCCGGTACAGGGAAAACTGAAGCTTTCTTT CASSSGTGKTEAFF
few TRBD2 TRBJ2-3 TRBV7-9 TGTGCCAGCAGCCCGGCGGGTCCTAGCGGGGTGAATACGCAGTATTTT CASSPAGPSGVNTQYF
. . TRBJ1-2 TRBV19 TGTGCCAGTAGCCCCCCGGGAATCTATGGCTACACCTTC CASSPPGIYGYTF
. TRBD1 TRBJ1-1 TRBV9 TGTGCCAGCAGCGTGAACTTGGGACAGCGGGCTTTCTTT CASSVNLGQRAFF
. . TRBJ1-4 TRBV18 TGTGCCAGCTCACCACCGGGCAGGGCTGAAAAACTGTTTTTT CASSPPGRAEKLFF
. . TRBJ1-1 TRBV30 TGTGCCTGGAGTGTATTTAGGCCGCAGGGTAACACTGAAGCTTTCTTT CAWSVFRPQGNTEAFF
. . TRBJ1-5 TRBV5-5 TGTGCCAGCAGCTTGGGCGGGGCCGGGAATAGCAATCAGCCCCAGCATTTT CASSLGGAGNSNQPQHF
. TRBD2 TRBJ2-2 TRBV24-1 TGTGCCACCAGTGATTTGCGCGGGAGTCGGGCCGGGGAGCTGTTTTTT CATSDLRGSRAGELFF
. . TRBJ1-5 TRBV12-3/TRBV12-4 TGTGCCAGCAGTTTAAGGGGTAGTCAGCCCCAGCATTTT CASSLRGSQPQHF